The 4 T cell receptor beta chains below come from one sample, sequenced in a study of cytomegalovirus exposure and HLA in healthy donors. PCR was performed using 60 Vbeta and 13 Jbeta primers. The data were produced by immunoSEQ multiplex PCR, yet TCRdb's version contains in-frame clones alone and is incomplete. The sample holds 150,000 or so clones, around 80% seen once. Input material: PBMCs. The receptors stem from a woman aged 40 to 50 in good health and CMV-seropositive.

The V gene is TRBV6-5, the J gene TRBJ1-5, with 12 bases lining up with TRBD1. The CDR3 spans 15 residues. Germline trimming cut 6 bases from V and 1 base from J; bases unmatched to any gene: 1. The germline CDR1 and CDR2 sequences are MNHEY and SVGAGI. CDR3 nucleotides: TGTGCCAGCAGGGGACAGGGGGCCAGCAATCAGCCCCAGCATTTT. Residues: CASRGQGASNQPQHF.

About this clone itself: At one of its ends the junction is not consistent with the germline gene, which may arise from a read error. V usage is TRBV7-3 and J usage is TRBJ2-3; 9 bases are shared with TRBD2. The CDR3 is made up of 16 amino acids. From germline, CDR1 is SGHTA and CDR2 FQGTGA. DNA of the CDR3: TGTGCCAGCAGCCTAACTTTAGCGGGAGAGTCAGATACGCAGTATTTT. It is translated as CASSLTLAGESDTQYF.

V is TRBV5-1 and J is TRBJ2-3; D may be TRBD1 (5 bases). Germline V gene lookup returns CDR1 SGHRS and CDR2 YFSETQ. V lost 0 bases and J 1 base, leaving 12 bases between the germline ends. The CDR3 consists of 16 residues. The CDR3 nucleotides read TGCGCCAGCAGCTTGGTTGGGGCCGGAGGCACAGATACGCAGTATTTT. Amino acid sequence: CASSLVGAGGTDTQYF.

Points on this clone: The final CDR3 position lacks the conserved phenylalanine or tryptophan, pointing to a likely read error. This chain connects TRBV7-9 to TRBJ2-7, with 11 bases lining up with TRBD2. This CDR3 contains 14 residues. V lost 5 bases and J lost 6; bases outside the gene matches: 6. Germline lookup yields CDR1 SEHNR and CDR2 FQNEAQ (reference sequence). The CDR3 nucleotides read TGTGCCAGCAGCGCACTAGCGGGAGTCGGCGAGCAGTACCTC. Its protein product is CASSALAGVGEQYL.